Included here is one T cell receptor beta chain sequence, with context. Which antigen it targets is not known. No much larger clone is present one base from it, and per-base qualities are unavailable. The source of the sample is a study of STAT5B mutations in CD4+ large granular lymphocyte leukemia (dated by TCRdb to about 2022). In the study overall: Among the healthy controls, the CDR3 'QG' motif was associated with a particular HLA allele. The purity of purified fractions was confirmed by flow cytometry on FACSCanto II or FACSVerse to exceed 95% among lymphocytes. TCRbeta repertoires of CD4+ T-cell large granular lymphocyte leukemia patients were compared with those of healthy blood donors.

TCRbeta rearrangements were sequenced from genomic DNA using the immunoSEQ assay at survey resolution. Regarding the original processing steps: In the TCR sequencing data, the lowest productive clonotype frequency that could be detected was 2.59 x 10-5. Only productive TCRbeta rearrangements, defined as complete and in-frame sequences, were included in the analyses. The clonality of each sample was calculated as Simpson clonality in the immunoSEQ Analyzer version 3.0. Based on frequency, clones were grouped as very rare, small, medium, large (1-20%) or hyperexpanded (>20%). Generation probabilities were estimated with OLGA 1.2.3, V-gene circos plots were made with VDJtools, specificities were looked up in VDJdb, and CDR3 motifs were identified with GLIPH. Entries here come from immuneACCESS through TCRdb and include only in-frame sequences with V and J called. Some clones fail to appear in such tables; in the studies checked, an unresolved V gene covers under half of the shortfall, and the cause of the remainder is unknown. V, J and clone size are those of that table, while D and trimming were read from the DNA. For this sample there are 37,000 or so clones; roughly 81% appear just once. The ten biggest clones cover approximately 4% of the sample.

The germline V gene sets CDR1 to MNHEY and CDR2 to SVGAGI. Relative to germline, V is missing 9 bases and J is missing 3 bases, with 7 bases of the junction outside any gene match. Its CDR3 holds 15 amino acids, cysteine through phenylalanine. Only the CDR3 DNA stays, 45 bases, in frame from base 1. The study at large found these results: Enrichment of TRBV06-family usage was observed among the top patient clones (8/27) relative to healthy controls (2/35). The data were not HLA-matched, and the higher clonality in CD4+ T-LGLL than in CD8+ T-LGLL could be due to the relatively small sample size. Main leukemic clonotypes were private to each patient, although over 20% appeared at low frequency in other patients' non-leukemic repertoires. Greater clonality appeared to be present in CD4-sorted patient repertoires than in healthy CD4+ repertoires, and the difference was retained after the putative leukemic clones were removed.

The healthy control group was made up of 30 to 45 blood donors, and the Finnish Red Cross blood service supplied their buffy coats. All TCR-sequenced material derived from peripheral blood: patient blood samples and healthy donor buffy coats. Ficoll-Hypaque gradient centrifugation was used to isolate peripheral blood mononuclear cells. CD4+ cells were magnetically purified from the buffy coats of healthy controls. Genomic DNA was extracted with the Gentra Puregene Cell and Tissue kit and quantified on a Qubit 2.0 fluorometer. The chain uses TRBV6-5 and TRBJ2-7; 14 central nucleotides agree with TRBD2. This receptor was obtained from a human donor in good health. The sample taken for sequencing was CD4+ T cells from blood buffy coats. The DNA reads TGTGCCAGTCGACTAGCGGGGGGGCAATACTACGAGCAGTACTTC. This yields the protein CASRLAGGQYYEQYF.